A few counts support the clone carrying this T cell receptor beta chain. The data originate from a study of T cells in Graves' hyperthyroidism and ophthalmopathy. Amplification targeted TCR beta CDR3 regions from RNA transcripts. HTBI primers drove first-round RT-PCR of the TCR CDR3. From the multiplex PCR reads, TCRdb called clonotypes with MiXCR, one entry per CDR3 protein. The sample has a few hundred thousand distinct CDR3 sequences; roughly 15% are singletons. This CDR3 region has 18 residues. Per the germline V gene, CDR1 is SGHRS and CDR2 is YFSETQ. Trimming at V came to 2 bases and at J to 0 bases, leaving 6 bases not matched to a gene.

The chain uses TRBV5-1 and TRBJ2-6, with 9 bases lining up with TRBD1. This sequence was found in a woman aged 40 to 50 with Graves' ophthalmopathy. Sequencing was carried out using blood. CDR3 nucleotide sequence: TGCGCCAGCAGCTTCGAAGGACAGGGGCCCTCTGGGGCCAACGTCCTGACTTTC. Amino acids: CASSFEGQGPSGANVLTF.